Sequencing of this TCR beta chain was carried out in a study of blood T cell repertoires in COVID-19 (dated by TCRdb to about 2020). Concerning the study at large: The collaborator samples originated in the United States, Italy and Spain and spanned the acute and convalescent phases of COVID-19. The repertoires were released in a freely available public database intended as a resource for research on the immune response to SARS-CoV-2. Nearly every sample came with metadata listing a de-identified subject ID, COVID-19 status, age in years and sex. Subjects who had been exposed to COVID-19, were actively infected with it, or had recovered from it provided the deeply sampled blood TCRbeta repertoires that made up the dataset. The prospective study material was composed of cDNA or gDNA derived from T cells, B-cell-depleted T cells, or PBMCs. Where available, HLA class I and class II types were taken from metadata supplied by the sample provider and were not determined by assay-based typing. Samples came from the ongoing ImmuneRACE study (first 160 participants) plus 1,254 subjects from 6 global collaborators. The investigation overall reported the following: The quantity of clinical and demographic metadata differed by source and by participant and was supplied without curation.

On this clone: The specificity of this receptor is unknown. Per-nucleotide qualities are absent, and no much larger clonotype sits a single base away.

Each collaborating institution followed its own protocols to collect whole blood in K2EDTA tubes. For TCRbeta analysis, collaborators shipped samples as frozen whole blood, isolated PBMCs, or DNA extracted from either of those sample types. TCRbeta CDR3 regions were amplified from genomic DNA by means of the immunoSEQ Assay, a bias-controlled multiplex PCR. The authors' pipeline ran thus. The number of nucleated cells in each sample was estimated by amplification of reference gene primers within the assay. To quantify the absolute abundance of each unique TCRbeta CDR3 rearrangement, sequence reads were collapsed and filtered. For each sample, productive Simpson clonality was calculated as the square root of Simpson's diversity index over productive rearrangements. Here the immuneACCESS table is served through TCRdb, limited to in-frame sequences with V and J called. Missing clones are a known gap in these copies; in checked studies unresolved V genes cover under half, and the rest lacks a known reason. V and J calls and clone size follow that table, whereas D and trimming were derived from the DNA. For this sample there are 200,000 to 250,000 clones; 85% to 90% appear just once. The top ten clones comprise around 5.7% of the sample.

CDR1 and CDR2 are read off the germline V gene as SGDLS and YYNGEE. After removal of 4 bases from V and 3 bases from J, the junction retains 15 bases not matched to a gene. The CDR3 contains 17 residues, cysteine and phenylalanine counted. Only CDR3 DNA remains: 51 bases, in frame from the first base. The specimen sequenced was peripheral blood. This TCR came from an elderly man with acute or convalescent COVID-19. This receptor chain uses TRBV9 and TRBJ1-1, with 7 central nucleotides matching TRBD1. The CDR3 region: CASSQGLGRQGDTEAFF. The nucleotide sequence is TGTGCCAGCAGCCAGGGGCTGGGGCGCCAGGGGGACACTGAAGCTTTCTTT.